The TCR beta chain described here comes from a study of vaccination effects on CD4 cells after COVID-19. Sequenced by immunoSEQ multiplex PCR; TCRdb stores in-frame clones only, minus some. The data show about 71,000 clones, about four fifths seen once. As concerns this clone: As yet, its antigen is unknown.

Study-wide points: Marked contraction was observed in infection-induced and vaccine-induced clones late after vaccination.

The CDR3 totals 16 residues. V dropped 1 base and J dropped 1 base, with 13 bases sitting between them. Germline CDR1 and CDR2: SGHAT and FQDESV (reference sequence). CD4+ T cells specific for antigen were expanded with viral peptide pools by the ViraFEST assay before sequencing. An approximately 10-day culture period preceded the isolation of CD4+ T cells. Prior SARS-CoV-2 infection was absent in the vaccine recipients, as shown by negative nucleocapsid antibodies. The chain joins TRBV11-1 to TRBJ1-1; D ambiguous. Sequences were derived from CD4+ T cells from PBMCs cultured with SARS-CoV-2 spike peptides, sampled before COVID-19 vaccination. This receptor was taken from a human donor who received a COVID-19 vaccine. The CDR3, as DNA: TGTGCCAGCAGCTTAGGTAGACGGGAATCGAACACTGAAGCTTTCTTT. Translated, it gives CASSLGRRESNTEAFF.